This T cell receptor beta chain was captured in a study of blood T cell repertoires in COVID-19. Study as a whole: Whether acute or convalescent, the COVID-19 samples came from the United States, Italy and Spain. PBMCs, B-cell-depleted T cells, or T cells provided the cDNA or gDNA that made up the material.

Enrollees, about 18 to 95 years old, lived in approximately 25 US areas. In the 2 weeks before study entry, exposed participants met a COVID-19 case, which was PCR-confirmed or clinician-diagnosed. Trimming pared 5 bases from V and 0 bases from J, leaving 7 bases between. Germline CDR1 reads SGHTA; CDR2 reads FQGNSA. The CDR3 contains 13 residues. The protocol was immunoSEQ multiplex PCR, while the TCRdb copy is restricted to in-frame clones and leaves out a portion. The sample contains 350,000 or so clones, 85% to 90% of which appear only once. The sequencing sample was made of PBMCs or T cells enriched from blood (not recorded which). This sequence joins TRBV7-2 and TRBJ1-1, with no clear D. This clonotype was sampled from a woman aged 25-40 years who had been exposed to COVID-19. CDR3 residues: CASSPHLNTEAFF. The CDR3 nucleotides are TGTGCCAGCAGCCCCCATTTGAACACTGAAGCTTTCTTT.